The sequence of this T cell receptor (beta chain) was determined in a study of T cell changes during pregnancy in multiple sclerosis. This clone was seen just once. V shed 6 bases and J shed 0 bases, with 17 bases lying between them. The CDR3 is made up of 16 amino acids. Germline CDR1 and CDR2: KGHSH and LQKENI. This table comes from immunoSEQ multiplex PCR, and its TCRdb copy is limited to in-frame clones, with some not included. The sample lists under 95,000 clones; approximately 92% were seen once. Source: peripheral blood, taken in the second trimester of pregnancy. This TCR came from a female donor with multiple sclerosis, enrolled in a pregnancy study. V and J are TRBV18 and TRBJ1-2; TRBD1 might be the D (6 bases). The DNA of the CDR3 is TGTGCCAGCTCCCCTTCGTCGACAGGTGCTAACTATGGCTACACCTTC. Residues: CASSPSSTGANYGYTF. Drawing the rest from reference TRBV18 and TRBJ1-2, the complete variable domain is NAGVMQNPRHLVRRRGQEARLRCSPMKGHSHVYWYRQLPEEGLKFMVYLQKENIIDESGMPKERFSAEFPKEGPSILRIQQVVRGDSAAYFCASSPSSTGANYGYTFGSGTRLTVV.